This record looks at one T cell receptor beta chain sequence and its context. Its antigen is unidentified. The entry originates in a study of cytomegalovirus exposure and HLA in healthy donors. Findings of the study overall: Within an earlier analysis, most TCR beta V segments proved productive either about 87% or about 30% of the time. Specific recognition of CMV antigens was confirmed in vitro for a few chains (all CMV-associated).

PCR amplification relied on 60 Vbeta primers (plus 13 Jbeta primers). This table comes from immunoSEQ multiplex PCR, and its TCRdb copy is limited to in-frame clones, with some not included. The sample contains 150,000 to 200,000 clones, roughly nine tenths of which appear only once. This sequence was found in a girl in the first two years of life in good health and CMV-seronegative. Sequencing input: PBMCs.

The CDR3 sequence: CASSVAPGQGWGNEQFF. In nucleotides, the CDR3 is TGTGCCAGCAGCGTAGCTCCGGGACAGGGGTGGGGCAATGAGCAGTTCTTC. The rearrangement links TRBV9 to TRBJ2-1; 10 bases map to TRBD1. This CDR3 is built from 17 residues. The germline V gene encodes CDR1 SGDLS and CDR2 YYNGEE. V shed 0 bases, J shed 6 bases, and the junction held 9 bases outside the gene matches.